This passage covers 4 T cell receptor beta chains from one sample sequenced in a study of OX40 agonist ivuxolimab in advanced cancers. Sequencing used immunoSEQ multiplex PCR; TCRdb keeps in-frame clones, though not all of them. The repertoire holds 65,000 or so clones, with approximately 92% as singletons. The source was CD4+ or CD8+ T cells sorted from blood, collected in a trial of the OX40 agonist ivuxolimab. The receptors were gathered from an adult with an advanced solid tumor such as melanoma, head and neck, liver or kidney cancer.

The rearrangement links TRBV4-1 to TRBJ2-7; 11 nucleotides line up with TRBD1. V was clipped by 1 base and J by 3 bases; unmatched bases: 2. CDR1 and CDR2 (germline): MGHRA, YSYEKL. The CDR3 extends over 15 amino acids. The CDR3 loop is CASSQGDRGFYEQYF. CDR3 DNA sequence: TGCGCCAGCAGCCAAGGGGACAGGGGGTTCTACGAGCAGTACTTC.

The J gene is TRBJ2-6, the V gene TRBV6-4; TRBD1 matches 10 bases. V dropped 2 bases and J dropped 1; count of bases not matched to a gene: 2. Germline values: CDR1 MRHNA, CDR2 SNTAGT. The CDR3 is made up of 17 amino acids. The CDR3, as DNA: TGTGCCAGCAGTGACAGACAGGGGGCTTCTGGGGCCAACGTCCTGACTTTC. Translation: CASSDRQGASGANVLTF.

The V call is TRBV7-6, the J call TRBJ2-5, with TRBD1 matching 9 bases. After removal of 4 bases from V and 2 bases from J, the junction contained 5 bases not matched to a gene. The germline V gene encodes CDR1 SGHVS and CDR2 FNYEAQ. This CDR3 has 15 amino acids. The CDR3 here is CASSWDRAPQETQYF. The CDR3 region has the DNA TGTGCCAGCAGCTGGGACAGGGCTCCTCAAGAGACCCAGTACTTC.

In its sample, this clone was seen a few times. The same CDR3 can be traced to other DNA sequences in this sample. The J gene is TRBJ1-1, the V gene TRBV5-1; the D is unclear. Trimming pared 0 bases from V and 1 base from J, leaving 4 bases between. The length of the CDR3 is 13 residues. Germline V gene data show CDR1 as SGHRS and CDR2 as YFSETQ. CDR3 DNA: TGCGCCAGCAGCTTGGGGGGGAACACTGAAGCTTTCTTT. It yields the protein CASSLGGNTEAFF. The full variable domain, rest sourced from reference TRBV5-1 and TRBJ1-1, is KAGVTQTPRYLIKTRGQQVTLSCSPISGHRSVSWYQQTPGQGLQFLFEYFSETQRNKGNFPGRFSGRQFSNSRSEMNVSTLELGDSALYLCASSLGGNTEAFFGQGTRLTVV.